Below are 23 T cell receptor beta chains sequenced from a single sample in a study of patients and donors after allogeneic stem cell transplantation. Via MiXCR, TCRdb re-called the RT-PCR reads, giving one row per CDR3 protein. This table has 410,000 or so distinct CDR3 sequences, around 15% appearing once. Sequences were obtained from blood, either unsorted or a sorted T cell fraction (not recorded which). These receptors came from a human donor who was either an allogeneic HSCT recipient or a stem cell or donor lymphocyte infusion donor (not recorded which). It is not recorded whose cells these are; they may come from a transplant donor.

This clonotype was observed a handful of times. This chain uses TRBV25-1 with TRBJ1-2; D call uncertain. CDR3 size: 14 residues. Germline CDR1 and CDR2: MGHDK and SYGVNS. V gave up 1 base and J gave up 5 bases, with 11 bases separating them. The CDR3 here is CASSELNPAYGYTF. The CDR3 DNA follows: TGTGCCAGCAGTGAATTGAACCCAGCTTATGGCTACACCTTC.

This clonotype has only a few counts. This chain uses TRBV7-8 with TRBJ1-6; D is uncertain. Trimming left V 3 bases short and J 0 bases short, with 9 bases between. CDR3 size: 16 residues. The V gene's germline CDR1 is SGHVS and CDR2 FQNEAQ. The CDR3 DNA reads as TGTGCCAGCAGCTTGAAGCCGAGCTCCTATAATTCACCCCTCCACTTT. This codes for CASSLKPSSYNSPLHF.

There are a few counts of this clonotype. The chain joins TRBV2 to TRBJ2-1, with D possibly being TRBD1 (6 bases). Germline CDR1 reads SNHLY; CDR2 reads FYNNEI. The CDR3 has 15 amino acids. V lost 6 bases to trimming and J lost 0 bases, with 12 bases between them. The CDR3 here is CASRATGSSYNEQFF. In DNA, the CDR3 is TGTGCCAGCAGGGCCACAGGGAGCTCCTACAATGAGCAGTTCTTC.

The chain employs TRBV5-1 and TRBJ2-3; D may be TRBD1 (5 bases). The CDR3 loop spans 15 amino acids. The ends were cut back, 0 bases at V and 2 bases at J, with 10 bases in the middle. CDR1 is SGHRS and CDR2 is YFSETQ in the germline V gene. CDR3 loop: CASSLVQGYTDTQYF. CDR3 nucleotides: TGCGCCAGCAGCTTGGTCCAGGGCTACACAGATACGCAGTATTTT.

The gene calls are TRBV5-1 and TRBJ2-2; D could derive from TRBD1 or TRBD2 (6 bases each). The CDR3 covers 15 residues. Trimming pared 1 base from V and 3 bases from J, leaving 10 bases between. Germline V lookup: CDR1 SGHRS, CDR2 YFSETQ. CDR3 sequence: CASSLKGGDTGELFF. CDR3 bases: TGCGCCAGCAGCTTGAAGGGGGGCGACACCGGGGAGCTGTTTTTT. The full variable domain, in which reference TRBV5-1 and TRBJ2-2 provide the parts outside the CDR3, is KAGVTQTPRYLIKTRGQQVTLSCSPISGHRSVSWYQQTPGQGLQFLFEYFSETQRNKGNFPGRFSGRQFSNSRSEMNVSTLELGDSALYLCASSLKGGDTGELFFGEGSRLTVL.

This clonotype was picked up a small number of times. This chain connects TRBV2 to TRBJ1-1, with 10 bases aligning to TRBD1. V trimming: 4 bases; J trimming: 7 bases; junction bases outside the gene matches: 6. This CDR3 region has 14 residues. In germline, CDR1 is SNHLY, CDR2 FYNNEI. DNA of the CDR3: TGTGCCAGCAGTGCGCGGACAGGGGGAGGTGAAGCTTTCTTT. Protein sequence: CASSARTGGGEAFF.

This chain joins TRBV2 and TRBJ1-1; TRBD1 is a possible D gene (6 bases). Trimming took off 2 bases at V and 2 bases at J, with 12 bases between the two ends. Germline V lookup: CDR1 SNHLY, CDR2 FYNNEI. The CDR3 contains 15 residues. CDR3 region: CASSEWRGANTEAFF. The CDR3 region has the DNA TGTGCCAGCAGTGAATGGCGGGGGGCAAACACTGAAGCTTTCTTT.

This clonotype has a handful of counts. CDR3 region: CASSPDRGFGYTF. The CDR3 DNA follows: TGCGCCAGCAGCCCGGACAGGGGGTTTGGCTACACCTTC. The rearrangement links TRBV5-1 to TRBJ1-2; 10 bases line up with TRBD1. Trimming took 4 bases from V and 7 from J; bases not matched to a gene: 4. From germline, CDR1 is SGHRS and CDR2 YFSETQ. CDR3 size: 13 residues.

This chain joins TRBV5-5 and TRBJ2-7; a weak D match, TRBD2 (5 bases). In germline, CDR1 is SGHKS, CDR2 YYEKEE (reference sequence). There are 16 residues in the CDR3. V lost 0 bases, J lost 2 bases, and 15 bases lay in between. The CDR3 DNA is TGTGCCAGCAGCTTGGTCGGGAATATGGCCACCTACGAGCAGTACTTC. Translated: CASSLVGNMATYEQYF.

This clonotype has only a few counts. CDR3 DNA sequence: TGTGCCAGCAATATCGAGCGGGGGGGACACAATGAGCAGTTCTTC. Translating gives CASNIERGGHNEQFF. The J gene is TRBJ2-1, the V gene TRBV7-8, with TRBD2 identical over 10 bases. The ends lost 7 bases at V and 5 bases at J; junction bases unmatched: 8. The V gene's germline CDR1 is SGHVS and CDR2 FQNEAQ. The CDR3 sequence is 15 residues long.

The chain uses TRBV7-8 and TRBJ1-1, with 10 bases identical to TRBD1. J was trimmed by 2 bases and V by 8 bases; bases with no gene match: 14. CDR1 and CDR2 (germline): SGHVS, FQNEAQ. The CDR3 is 17 residues long. The CDR3 is CASYRTGGPRPNTEAFF. CDR3 bases: TGTGCCAGCTATAGGACAGGGGGACCGCGTCCTAACACTGAAGCTTTCTTT.

The V and J genes are TRBV7-9 and TRBJ2-7; a possible D gene is TRBD1 (6 bases). From germline, CDR1 is SEHNR and CDR2 FQNEAQ (reference sequence). This CDR3 comprises 15 residues. Trimming removed 4 bases at V and 1 base at J, with 14 bases between. CDR3 sequence: CASSYDGQRSYEQYF. CDR3 bases: TGTGCCAGCAGCTACGATGGACAGAGGTCCTACGAGCAGTACTTC.

This clonotype came up a few times. The chain is built from TRBV20-1 and TRBJ2-7; D unresolved. Germline values: CDR1 DFQATT, CDR2 SNEGSKA (reference sequence). The V gene lost 0 bases and the J gene lost 1 base, with 10 bases spanning the gap. The CDR3 has 14 amino acids. The CDR3 here is CSARDGIFSYEQYF. The CDR3 DNA follows: TGCAGTGCTAGAGACGGAATTTTTTCCTACGAGCAGTACTTC.

The chain employs TRBV7-9 and TRBJ1-1; possibly TRBD1 for D (5 bases). This CDR3 comprises 17 residues. Trimming took 2 bases from V and 3 from J, leaving 19 bases between them. Germline CDR1 and CDR2: SEHNR and FQNEAQ (reference sequence). The DNA for the CDR3 is TGTGCCAGCAGCTTACTGGCGGTCGGGGACGGCTACACTGAAGCTTTCTTT. Translated, it gives CASSLLAVGDGYTEAFF.

The rearrangement uses TRBV20-1 and TRBJ2-3, with TRBD2 matching over 7 bases. Trimming removed 6 bases from V and 1 base from J; junction bases left unmatched: 10. The CDR3 extends over 15 amino acids. Germline CDR1 is DFQATT and CDR2 is SNEGSKA (reference sequence). In DNA form, the CDR3 reads TGCAGTGCGCTAGCCACTAGCGTTGGCACAGATACGCAGTATTTT. It specifies CSALATSVGTDTQYF.

This clonotype was found many times. The V call is TRBV10-3, the J call TRBJ1-2, with D possibly TRBD1 on 5 matching bases. V was trimmed by 7 bases and J by 4 bases, leaving 19 bases between them. This CDR3 region has 15 residues. Germline CDR1 ENHRY, CDR2 SYGVKD. The CDR3: CAITQGLSLLYGYTF. In DNA form, the CDR3 reads TGTGCCATCACCCAGGGCCTATCCCTCCTCTATGGCTACACCTTC.

The chain is built from TRBV20-1 and TRBJ2-3; perhaps D is TRBD1 or TRBD2 (5 bases each). The germline V gene encodes CDR1 DFQATT and CDR2 SNEGSKA (reference sequence). The germline V and J ends were trimmed by 4 bases and 4 bases, with 27 bases remaining between them. The CDR3 is 18 amino acids. Here the CDR3 DNA reads TGCAGTGCTATTTCAACCGGGACGGAAAGGAGCTACTCAGATACGCAGTATTTT. This encodes CSAISTGTERSYSDTQYF.

This clonotype showed up many times. The V and J genes are TRBV7-9 and TRBJ1-1, with 7 bases fitting TRBD1. V lost 4 bases, J lost 0 bases, and 2 bases stayed unmatched. Per the germline V gene, CDR1 is SEHNR and CDR2 is FQNEAQ (reference sequence). This CDR3 has 14 residues. The CDR3 DNA sequence: TGTGCCAGCAGCTATACAGGGGTGAACACTGAAGCTTTCTTT. It yields the protein CASSYTGVNTEAFF.

V is TRBV25-1 and J is TRBJ1-1; D is unresolved. The CDR3 totals 11 residues. The V end lost 7 bases, the J end lost 7 bases, and 10 bases lay between the germline ends. Per the germline V gene, CDR1 is MGHDK and CDR2 is SYGVNS. In DNA, the CDR3 is TGTGCCAGCACAGACGTGGGTGAAGCTTTCTTT. It is translated as CASTDVGEAFF. Supplemented by reference TRBV25-1 and TRBJ1-1, the full variable domain reads EADIYQTPRYLVIGTGKKITLECSQTMGHDKMYWYQQDPGMELHLIHYSYGVNSTEKGDLSSESTVSRIRTEHFPLTLESARPSHTSQYLCASTDVGEAFFGQGTRLTVV.

This clonotype has ten or more counts. This sequence joins TRBV12-3 or TRBV12-4 and TRBJ1-2; D call uncertain. Trimming left V 1 base short and J 6 bases short, with 9 bases between. The CDR3 length is 13 residues. The CDR3 nucleotides are TGTGCCAGCAGTTTAGGTGCCTCCCATGGCTACACCTTC. Translated, it gives CASSLGASHGYTF.

The sample holds a few counts of this clonotype. V and J are TRBV2 and TRBJ2-7, with D unresolved. The CDR3 spans 13 residues. Trimming removed 4 bases from V and 3 bases from J, with 10 bases in between. The germline gives CDR1 SNHLY, CDR2 FYNNEI. The CDR3 is CASSGTVLYEQYF. The DNA of the CDR3 is TGTGCCAGCAGTGGGACCGTACTCTACGAGCAGTACTTC.

The chain employs TRBV6-5 and TRBJ2-5; 8 bases fit TRBD2. Germline V gene lookup returns CDR1 MNHEY and CDR2 SVGAGI. Trimming at V came to 0 bases and at J to 4 bases, leaving 13 bases not matched to a gene. The CDR3 contains 18 residues. For the CDR3, the DNA is TGTGCCAGCAGTTACTCCAAGAGTAGCGGGGAGATGCGAGAGACCCAGTACTTC. Protein: CASSYSKSSGEMRETQYF.

This sequence joins TRBV11-3 and TRBJ2-7, with a weak D call TRBD2 (5 bases). V gave up 5 bases and J gave up 0 bases, with 14 bases separating them. Germline CDR1 is SGHNT and CDR2 is YENEEA. This CDR3 has 15 amino acids. The CDR3 protein is CASSPRSGYSYEQYF. DNA for the CDR3: TGTGCCAGCAGCCCCAGGAGCGGCTACTCCTACGAGCAGTACTTC.